This TCR beta chain was identified during a study of T cell responses to AZD1222 COVID-19 vaccine. J gave up 2 bases and V 0 bases, and 5 bases lay outside the gene matches. Germline V gene data show CDR1 as LGHNA and CDR2 as YNFKEQ. The CDR3 runs to 16 residues. In the case of this clone: What it binds is not known.

Whole-study results and caveats: It was only a handful of AZD1222 recipients who were seropositive at baseline.

The assay was immunoSEQ multiplex PCR, and TCRdb's table has in-frame clones only and misses some. The sample carries about 170,000 clones, just over 90% recorded once. The chain carries TRBV4-2 and TRBJ2-3; 7 bases are a match to TRBD2. This receptor was obtained from an adult in good health. The specimen comprised peripheral blood, sampled on day 0 of AZD1222 vaccination. CDR3 in amino acids: CASSQDRAGNTDTQYF. The CDR3 DNA reads as TGTGCCAGCAGCCAAGATCGAGCGGGGAACACAGATACGCAGTATTTT.